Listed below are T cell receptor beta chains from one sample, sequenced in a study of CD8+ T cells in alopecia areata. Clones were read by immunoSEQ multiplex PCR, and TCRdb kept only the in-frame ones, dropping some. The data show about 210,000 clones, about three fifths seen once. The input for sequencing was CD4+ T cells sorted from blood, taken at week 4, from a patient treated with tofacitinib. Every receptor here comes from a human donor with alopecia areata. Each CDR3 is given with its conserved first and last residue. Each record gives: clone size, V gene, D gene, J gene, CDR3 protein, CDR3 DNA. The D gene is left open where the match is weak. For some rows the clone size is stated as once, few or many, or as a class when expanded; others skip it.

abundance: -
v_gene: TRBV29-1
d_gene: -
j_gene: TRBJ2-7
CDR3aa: CSVGRGSSYEQYF
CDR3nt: TGCAGCGTTGGGAGGGGGAGCTCCTACGAGCAGTACTTC

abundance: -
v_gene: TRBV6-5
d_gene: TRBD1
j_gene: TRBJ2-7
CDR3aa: CASGQGPYEQYF
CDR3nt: TGTGCCAGCGGACAGGGGCCCTACGAGCAGTACTTC

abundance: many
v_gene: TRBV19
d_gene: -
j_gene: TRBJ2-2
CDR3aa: CASTPGVPYTGELFF
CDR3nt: TGTGCCAGCACCCCGGGGGTGCCTTACACCGGGGAGCTGTTTTTT

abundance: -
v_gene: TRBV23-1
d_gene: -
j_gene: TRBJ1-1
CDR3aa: CASFQRKTEAFF
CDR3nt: TGCGCCAGCTTTCAGCGTAAGACTGAAGCTTTCTTT

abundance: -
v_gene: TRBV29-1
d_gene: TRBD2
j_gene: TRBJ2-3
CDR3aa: CSLPRGRESGGARFGTDTQYF
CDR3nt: TGCAGCCTGCCTCGAGGGAGGGAAAGCGGGGGGGCGCGGTTCGGGACAGATACGCAGTATTTT

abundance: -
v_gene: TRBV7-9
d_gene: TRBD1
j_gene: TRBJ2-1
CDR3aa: CASSTPGGPYNEQFF
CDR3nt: TGTGCCAGCAGCACCCCAGGGGGCCCCTACAATGAGCAGTTCTTC

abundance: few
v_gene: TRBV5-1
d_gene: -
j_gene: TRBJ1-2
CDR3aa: CASSSGGVTNYGYTF
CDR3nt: TGCGCCAGCAGCTCGGGAGGGGTGACTAACTATGGCTACACCTTC

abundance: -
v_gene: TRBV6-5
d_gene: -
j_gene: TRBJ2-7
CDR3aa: CASSYTGTYEQYF
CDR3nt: TGTGCCAGCAGTTACACAGGAACCTACGAGCAGTACTTC

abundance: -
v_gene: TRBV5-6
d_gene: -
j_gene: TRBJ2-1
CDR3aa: CASSLPSLLEQFF
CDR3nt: TGTGCCAGCAGCTTGCCGTCACTTCTTGAGCAGTTCTTC

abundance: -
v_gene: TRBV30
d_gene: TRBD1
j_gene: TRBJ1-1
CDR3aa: CAWNRGPSNTEAFF
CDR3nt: TGTGCCTGGAACAGGGGGCCATCTAACACTGAAGCTTTCTTT

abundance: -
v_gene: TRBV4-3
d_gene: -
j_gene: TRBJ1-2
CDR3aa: CASSQTIFGEGTF
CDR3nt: -

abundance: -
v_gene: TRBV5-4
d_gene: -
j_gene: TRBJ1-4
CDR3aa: CASSLRTVATNEKLFF
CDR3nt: TGTGCCAGCAGCTTGCGGACAGTTGCAACTAATGAAAAACTGTTTTTT

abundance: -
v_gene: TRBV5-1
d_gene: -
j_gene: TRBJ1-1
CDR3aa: CASSSSTGGF
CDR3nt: TGCGCCAGCAGCTCCTCCACTGGAGGGTTT

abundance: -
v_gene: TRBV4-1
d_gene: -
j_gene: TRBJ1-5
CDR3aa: CASSHPSEPQHF
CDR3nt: TGCGCCAGCAGCCATCCATCTGAGCCCCAGCATTTT

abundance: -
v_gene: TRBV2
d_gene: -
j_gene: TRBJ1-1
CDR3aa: CASSEALGGDTEAFF
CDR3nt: TGTGCCAGCAGTGAAGCGCTTGGGGGGGACACTGAAGCTTTCTTT

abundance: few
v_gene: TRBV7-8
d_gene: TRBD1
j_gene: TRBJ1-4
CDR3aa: CASSLKQGAGTNEKLFF
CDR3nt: TGTGCCAGCAGCTTAAAGCAGGGGGCAGGGACTAATGAAAAACTGTTTTTT

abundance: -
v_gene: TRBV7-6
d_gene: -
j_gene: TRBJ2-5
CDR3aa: CASSRTGWGGETQYF
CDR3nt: TGTGCCAGCAGCCGTACTGGTTGGGGAGGAGAGACCCAGTACTTC

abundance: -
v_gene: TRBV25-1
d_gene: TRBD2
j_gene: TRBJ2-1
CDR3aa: CASSEAGGRWQFF
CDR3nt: TGTGCCAGCAGTGAAGCGGGGGGGCGGTGGCAGTTCTTC

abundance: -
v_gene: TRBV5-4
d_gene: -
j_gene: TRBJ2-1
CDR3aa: CASKDTGRNEQFF
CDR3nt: TGTGCCAGCAAGGATACAGGGCGCAATGAGCAGTTCTTC

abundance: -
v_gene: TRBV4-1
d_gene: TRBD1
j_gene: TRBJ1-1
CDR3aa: CASSQDRGTGGTEAFF
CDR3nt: TGCGCCAGCAGCCAAGATCGGGGGACAGGCGGCACTGAAGCTTTCTTT

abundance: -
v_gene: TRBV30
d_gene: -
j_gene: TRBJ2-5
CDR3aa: CAWSRRSVQETQYF
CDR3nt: TGTGCCTGGAGTCGGAGATCGGTACAAGAGACCCAGTACTTC

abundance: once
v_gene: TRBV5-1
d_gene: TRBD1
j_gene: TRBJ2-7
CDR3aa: CASSLGGQGDEQYF
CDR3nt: TGCGCCAGCAGCTTGGGGGGACAGGGCGACGAGCAGTACTTC

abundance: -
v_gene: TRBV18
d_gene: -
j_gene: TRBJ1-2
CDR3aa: CASSPPSLQGYGYTF
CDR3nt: TGTGCCAGCTCACCACCGTCCTTACAGGGCTATGGCTACACCTTC

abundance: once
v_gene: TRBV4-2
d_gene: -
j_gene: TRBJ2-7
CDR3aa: CASSQGGIRDEQYF
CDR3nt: TGTGCCAGCAGCCAGGGAGGTATTCGTGACGAGCAGTACTTC

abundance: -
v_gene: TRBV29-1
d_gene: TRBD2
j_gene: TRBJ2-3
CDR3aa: CSVEGGSTDTQYF
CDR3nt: TGCAGCGTTGAGGGGGGGAGCACAGATACGCAGTATTTT